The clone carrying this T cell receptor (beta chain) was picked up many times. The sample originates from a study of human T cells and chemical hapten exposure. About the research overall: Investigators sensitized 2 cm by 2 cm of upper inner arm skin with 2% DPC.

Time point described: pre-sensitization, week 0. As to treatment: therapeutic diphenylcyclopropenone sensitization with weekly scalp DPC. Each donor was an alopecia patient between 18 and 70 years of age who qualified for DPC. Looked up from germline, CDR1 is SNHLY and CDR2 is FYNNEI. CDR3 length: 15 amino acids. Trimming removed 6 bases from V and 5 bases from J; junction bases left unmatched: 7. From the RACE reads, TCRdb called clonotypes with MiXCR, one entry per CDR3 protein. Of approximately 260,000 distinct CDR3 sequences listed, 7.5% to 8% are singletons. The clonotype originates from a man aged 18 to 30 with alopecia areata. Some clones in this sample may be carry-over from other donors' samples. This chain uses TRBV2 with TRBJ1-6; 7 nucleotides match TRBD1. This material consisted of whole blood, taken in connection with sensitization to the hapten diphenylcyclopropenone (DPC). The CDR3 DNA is TGTGCCAGCAGGAGATCCGGGACAGATAATTCACCCCTCCACTTT. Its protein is CASRRSGTDNSPLHF. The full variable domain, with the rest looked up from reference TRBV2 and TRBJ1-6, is EPEVTQTPSHQVTQMGQEVILRCVPISNHLYFYWYRQILGQKVEFLVSFYNNEISEKSEIFDDQFSVERPDGSNFTLKIRSTKLEDSAMYFCASRRSGTDNSPLHFGNGTRLTVT.